This T cell receptor beta chain was profiled in a study of memory CD4+ T cells and cytomegalovirus serostatus. Turning to the study itself: Donors were healthy Belgian adults, under 10 CMV seropositive and roughly 25 seronegative. Findings and limits, study-wide: CD4+ memory repertoires contained about 40% of the roughly 160 reported CMV TCRbeta sequences.

The V end lost 4 bases, the J end lost 7 bases, and 11 bases lay between the germline ends. Germline CDR1 is SGHAT and CDR2 is FQNNGV. The CDR3 length is 14 residues. This clone was seen a few times. Its antigen is not identified. The sort gate was single viable CD3+CD4+CD8-CD45RO+ cells for memory CD4+ T cells. Total CD4+ T cells were enriched by CD4 positive selection. Sequencing was performed with immunoSEQ multiplex PCR; in TCRdb, only in-frame clones are kept and a portion is missing. The table has under 50,000 clones, roughly 80% seen once. This TCR was recovered from an adult in good health and CMV-seropositive. The sequencing input was memory CD4+ T cells from blood. V and J are TRBV11-2 and TRBJ1-6; D is possibly TRBD1 (6 bases). Here the CDR3 DNA reads TGTGCCAGCAGCTATTTTGACAGGAATTCACCCCTCCACTTT. It is translated as CASSYFDRNSPLHF.